This T cell receptor (beta chain) was obtained from a study of T-cell memory formation after mild COVID-19. About the study: TCR clustering was largely donor specific.

A word on this clonotype: Its cognate antigen is unknown.

The study, taken as a whole, reports: The study found contracting CD4+ clones mainly in CM and EM and contracting CD8+ clones in EMRA. Nothing showed for sure that second-wave clones peaking on day 37 were SARS-CoV-2 specific.

UMIs and sample barcodes were carried by the TCR alpha and TCR beta cDNA libraries that 5'RACE produced using constant-segment primers. TCRdb reanalysed the 5' RACE reads using MiXCR and keeps one entry per CDR3 protein. The sample carries hundreds of thousands of distinct CDR3 sequences, approximately 15% recorded once. The CDR3 runs 13 residues. The germline V gene has CDR1 LGHDT and CDR2 YNNKEL (reference sequence). The V and J ends lost 2 bases and 2 bases respectively, with 7 bases between them. The sequenced sample consisted of PBMCs or a T cell subset sorted from them (not recorded which). This clonotype was obtained from a man aged 18 to 29 who had mild COVID-19 (a few samples of this study predate the infection). Cell type and time point are not known. The J gene is TRBJ2-7, the V gene TRBV3-1, with a tentative D call TRBD1 (6 bases). In DNA form, the CDR3 reads TGTGCCAGCAGCCAAACAGGGACCTACGAGCAGTACTTC. Amino acids: CASSQTGTYEQYF.